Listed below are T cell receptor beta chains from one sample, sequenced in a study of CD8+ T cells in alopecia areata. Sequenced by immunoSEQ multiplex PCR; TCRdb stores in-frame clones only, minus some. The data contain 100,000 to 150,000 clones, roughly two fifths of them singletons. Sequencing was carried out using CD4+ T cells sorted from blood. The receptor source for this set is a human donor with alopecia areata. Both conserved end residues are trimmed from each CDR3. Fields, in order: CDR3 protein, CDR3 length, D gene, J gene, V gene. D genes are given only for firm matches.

cdr3_aa: ASSLWSGLEGGYT
cdr3_length: 13
d_call: .
j_call: TRBJ1-2
v_call: TRBV7-2

cdr3_aa: SVGQARTDTQY
cdr3_length: 11
d_call: .
j_call: TRBJ2-3
v_call: TRBV29-1

cdr3_aa: ASSVQGAKNIQY
cdr3_length: 12
d_call: TRBD1
j_call: TRBJ2-4
v_call: TRBV5-6

cdr3_aa: ASSLVGRTEQF
cdr3_length: 11
d_call: .
j_call: TRBJ2-1
v_call: TRBV5-1

cdr3_aa: ASTQGSYEQY
cdr3_length: 10
d_call: .
j_call: TRBJ2-7
v_call: TRBV7-9

cdr3_aa: AWSWGGGNQPQH
cdr3_length: 12
d_call: .
j_call: TRBJ1-5
v_call: TRBV30

cdr3_aa: ASSSRGGPYEQY
cdr3_length: 12
d_call: .
j_call: TRBJ2-7
v_call: TRBV27

cdr3_aa: AWSVAGNQPQH
cdr3_length: 11
d_call: .
j_call: TRBJ1-5
v_call: TRBV30

cdr3_aa: SVGLFVTEAF
cdr3_length: 10
d_call: .
j_call: TRBJ1-1
v_call: TRBV29-1

cdr3_aa: AWAGGPSSEKLF
cdr3_length: 12
d_call: TRBD1
j_call: TRBJ1-4
v_call: TRBV7-9

cdr3_aa: SVQTGGSYGYT
cdr3_length: 11
d_call: TRBD1
j_call: TRBJ1-2
v_call: TRBV29-1

cdr3_aa: SVAGRERGYT
cdr3_length: 10
d_call: .
j_call: TRBJ1-2
v_call: TRBV29-1